This TCR beta chain was recovered during a study of cytomegalovirus exposure and HLA in healthy donors. Study outcomes and limitations: Rarity held for most TCR sequences, but there were some public TCRs that occurred in many donors. A later analysis reportedly found fewer N-insertions in an Asian-associated ancestry cluster than the approximately 700-donor mean. Being indistinguishable, some V segments were excluded, TRBV6-2 and TRBV6-3 among them.

This clone occurred a few times. Its antigen remains unidentified. Amplification used 60 Vbeta primers and 13 Jbeta primers. Clones were read by immunoSEQ multiplex PCR, and TCRdb kept only the in-frame ones, dropping some. Among about 130,000 clones listed, roughly 70% were seen once. The V end was cut by 1 base, the J end by 1 base, with 11 bases between. CDR1 is SGHVS, CDR2 FQNEAQ, per germline. The CDR3 runs to 15 residues. V gene TRBV7-8 combines with J gene TRBJ2-7, with D maybe TRBD2 (5 bases). The material sequenced was PBMCs. The receptor's source is a man between 40 and 49 years old in good health and CMV-seropositive. This CDR3 reads CASSLEAPGSYEQYF. In DNA form, the CDR3 reads TGTGCCAGCAGCTTAGAGGCACCGGGGTCCTACGAGCAGTACTTC.